The rows below give T cell receptor beta chains drawn from one sample of a study of T cell changes during pregnancy in multiple sclerosis. Some clones are missing from TCRdb's copy, which holds only in-frame ones; the method was immunoSEQ multiplex PCR. The table shows 45,000 to 70,000 clones, with more than 85% occurring only once. Specimen: peripheral blood, collected in the third trimester of pregnancy. The receptors here all came from a female donor in good health, enrolled as a control in a pregnancy study. Both conserved end residues are part of each CDR3. Fields, in order: CDR3 DNA, CDR3 protein, D gene, V gene, J gene, clone size, CDR3 length. The D gene is left open where the match is weak. Size values are once, few and many counts, or a class for expanded clones, and some rows have none.

DNA: TGTGCCAGCAGCTTCATATCAAGGGCAGGGGCTACCGGGGAGCTGTTTTTT
CDR3: CASSFISRAGATGELFF
D: .
V: TRBV7-2
J: TRBJ2-2
size: .
length: 17

DNA: TGCGCCAGCTGCGGCCAGGGGACCTACGAGCAGTACTTC
CDR3: CASCGQGTYEQYF
D: .
V: TRBV5-1
J: TRBJ2-7
size: .
length: 13

DNA: TGTGCCAGCAGTGAAGGGGGGAGCGGGATGCTGCGTGAGCAGTTCTTC
CDR3: CASSEGGSGMLREQFF
D: TRBD2
V: TRBV2
J: TRBJ2-1
size: .
length: 16

DNA: TGTGCCAGCAGCTTAGAGGGGGCCACCGGGGAGCTGTTTTTT
CDR3: CASSLEGATGELFF
D: TRBD1
V: TRBV13
J: TRBJ2-2
size: .
length: 14

DNA: TGTGCCAGAATGACCGGGACAGGGAACACCGGGGAGCTGTTTTTT
CDR3: CARMTGTGNTGELFF
D: TRBD1
V: TRBV7-9
J: TRBJ2-2
size: .
length: 15

DNA: TGCGCCAGCAGCCAAGTTCGGCAGGGGGACACTGAAGCTTTCTTT
CDR3: CASSQVRQGDTEAFF
D: TRBD1
V: TRBV4-1
J: TRBJ1-1
size: .
length: 15

DNA: TGCGCCAGCAGCACCCAAAGGGGGCAGGGGGGCTACACCTTC
CDR3: CASSTQRGQGGYTF
D: TRBD1
V: TRBV5-1
J: TRBJ1-2
size: .
length: 14

DNA: TGTGCCAGCAGCTCCAACTACAGGGGTGGCTACACCTTC
CDR3: CASSSNYRGGYTF
D: TRBD1
V: TRBV5-8
J: TRBJ1-2
size: .
length: 13

DNA: TGTGCCAGCAGTCGCACAGGGTTCAATGAGCAGTTCTTC
CDR3: CASSRTGFNEQFF
D: .
V: TRBV6-5
J: TRBJ2-1
size: .
length: 13

DNA: TGTGCCAGCGGATATCCCAAGACTAGCGGGGGCCAGGAGACCCAGTACTTC
CDR3: CASGYPKTSGGQETQYF
D: TRBD2
V: TRBV11-2
J: TRBJ2-5
size: .
length: 17

DNA: TGTGCCAGCAGTGAAGGGGTAGCGGGGGGCGCAGATACGCAGTATTTT
CDR3: CASSEGVAGGADTQYF
D: TRBD2
V: TRBV25-1
J: TRBJ2-3
size: once
length: 16

DNA: TGTGCCAGCAGCCCACCGGCGGGGGGGTACAATGAGCAGTTCTTC
CDR3: CASSPPAGGYNEQFF
D: TRBD2
V: TRBV7-8
J: TRBJ2-1
size: .
length: 15

DNA: TGTGCTAGTGGTTTGGTTACAGGATCACTTGGGGGGAATGAGCAGTTCTTC
CDR3: CASGLVTGSLGGNEQFF
D: .
V: TRBV12-5
J: TRBJ2-1
size: .
length: 17

DNA: TGCAGCGTTTTATTCGGGACCTACAATGAGCAGTTCTTC
CDR3: CSVLFGTYNEQFF
D: .
V: TRBV29-1
J: TRBJ2-1
size: once
length: 13

DNA: TGTGCCAGCAGCTTAGTTACGGGCACTGAAGCTTTCTTT
CDR3: CASSLVTGTEAFF
D: .
V: TRBV7-9
J: TRBJ1-1
size: .
length: 13

DNA: TGTGCCAGCAGTTTCGGGATGGACAGGGGGACGGACGAGCAGTACTTC
CDR3: CASSFGMDRGTDEQYF
D: TRBD1
V: TRBV6-5
J: TRBJ2-7
size: .
length: 16

DNA: TGCGCCAGCAGCTTGGGTAGTGAGCAGTTCTTC
CDR3: CASSLGSEQFF
D: .
V: TRBV5-1
J: TRBJ2-1
size: .
length: 11

DNA: TGTGCCAGCTCACCCGGACAGGGGGCGAACTATGGCTACACCTTC
CDR3: CASSPGQGANYGYTF
D: TRBD1
V: TRBV18
J: TRBJ1-2
size: once
length: 15

DNA: TGTGCCAGCAGCCGCGCCGGGGGGGCCAAGGATACGCAGTATTTT
CDR3: CASSRAGGAKDTQYF
D: TRBD2
V: TRBV7-3
J: TRBJ2-3
size: .
length: 15

DNA: TGTGCCAGCAGCCTCAGGACTAGCGGAATGAACACCGGGGAGCTGTTTTTT
CDR3: CASSLRTSGMNTGELFF
D: TRBD2
V: TRBV9
J: TRBJ2-2
size: .
length: 17

DNA: TGCGCCAGCAGCTTGCAGGCGAGCTCTGGAAACACCATATATTTT
CDR3: CASSLQASSGNTIYF
D: .
V: TRBV5-1
J: TRBJ1-3
size: .
length: 15

DNA: TGTGCCAGCAGTTACCGGACAGAGTATGGCTACACCTTC
CDR3: CASSYRTEYGYTF
D: .
V: TRBV6-5
J: TRBJ1-2
size: .
length: 13

DNA: TGTGCCAGCAACCAGGAGGCGGGGGGCCGGGATACGCAGTATTTT
CDR3: CASNQEAGGRDTQYF
D: TRBD2
V: TRBV27
J: TRBJ2-3
size: .
length: 15

DNA: TGTGCCAGCAGCGCAGGGACTTCGGGGACTAATGAAAAACTGTTTTTT
CDR3: CASSAGTSGTNEKLFF
D: .
V: TRBV7-2
J: TRBJ1-4
size: .
length: 16

DNA: TGTGCCAGCAGTGAAGCGCGGGCAATGGGAACCGGGGAGCTGTTTTTT
CDR3: CASSEARAMGTGELFF
D: .
V: TRBV6-1
J: TRBJ2-2
size: once
length: 16

DNA: TGTGCCAGTAGTATCGAAGCGGGCTACGAGCAGTACTTC
CDR3: CASSIEAGYEQYF
D: .
V: TRBV19
J: TRBJ2-7
size: .
length: 13

DNA: TGTGCCAGCAGCCAAGATTTACCGGACAGGGGGTCTGAGCAGTACTTC
CDR3: CASSQDLPDRGSEQYF
D: TRBD1
V: TRBV4-2
J: TRBJ2-7
size: .
length: 16

DNA: TGCGCCAGCAGACTCCAGTCTAGCGGACACCACAATGAGCAGTTCTTC
CDR3: CASRLQSSGHHNEQFF
D: TRBD2
V: TRBV5-1
J: TRBJ2-1
size: .
length: 16